This T cell receptor (beta chain) was recovered during a study of T cells in Graves' hyperthyroidism and ophthalmopathy. Findings and limits, study-wide: In blood, most of the thyroid clonotypes expanded above 0.001 were also present. The model identified upcoming ophthalmopathy a median approximately 6.5 months ahead of onset.

Of note for this clonotype: What it binds is unknown.

PBMCs were collected from a roughly 9.7 ml volume of fresh peripheral blood. Per the germline V gene, CDR1 is LGHDT and CDR2 is YNNKEL (reference sequence). The CDR3 length is 17 residues. Between the trimmed V and J ends, which lost 0 bases and 5 bases, there was a span of 20 bases. Amplified TCR beta CDR3 regions derived from RNA transcripts. With the HTBI primer set, the TCR CDR3 went through a first round of RT-PCR. TCRdb itself ran the multiplex PCR reads through MiXCR, one entry per CDR3 protein. The sample lists around 400,000 distinct CDR3 sequences, around a quarter seen once, with 73% in the top ten.

The sequenced sample consisted of blood. The source is a man between 50 and 59 years old with Graves' hyperthyroidism. The rearrangement links TRBV3-1 to TRBJ2-7; D possibly corresponds to TRBD2 (5 bases). CDR3 nucleotide sequence: TGTGCCAGCAGCCAAGATACCCGGAGGCTGGGGTCCCACGAGCAGTACTTC. Residues: CASSQDTRRLGSHEQYF.